Presented here are 9 T cell receptor beta chains from one specimen sequenced in a study of identical twins. TCRdb used MiXCR to reprocess the 5' RACE reads, holding one entry per CDR3 protein. The sample lists hundreds of thousands of distinct CDR3 sequences, about 20% occurring once. The sample was also reused in another study, on T cells expressing NK-cell markers.

Sample: PBMCs. Receptor source: a woman under 30 in good health.

The sample holds a few counts of this clonotype. The V call is TRBV12-3 or TRBV12-4, the J call TRBJ2-7, with D perhaps being TRBD1 or TRBD2 (5 bases each). V was trimmed by 8 bases and J by 3 bases, leaving 20 bases between them. The CDR3 sequence is 15 residues long. DNA for the CDR3: TGTGCCAGCTCCCTCCATCCCGGGGCTTACTACGAGCAGTACTTC. Protein sequence: CASSLHPGAYYEQYF.

V gene TRBV6-5 combines with J gene TRBJ2-7, with 12 nucleotides matching TRBD2. The V segment lost 2 bases and the J segment 3 bases; nucleotides outside the gene matches: 2. Germline assignment: CDR1 MNHEY and CDR2 SVGAGI. This CDR3 region has 15 residues. The CDR3 nucleotides read TGTGCCAGCAGTTACGGGACTAGCGGGCACTACGAGCAGTACTTC. Its translation is CASSYGTSGHYEQYF.

The chain recombines TRBV14 with TRBJ2-7; 9 bases align to TRBD2. After removal of 4 bases from V and 2 bases from J, the junction contained 6 bases not matched to a gene. This CDR3 region has 15 residues. Germline V gene lookup returns CDR1 SGHDN and CDR2 FVKESK. Here the CDR3 reads CASSLQRGVPYEQYF. CDR3 in DNA: TGTGCCAGCAGCCTGCAGCGGGGGGTTCCCTACGAGCAGTACTTC.

This clonotype was counted between two and nine times. This chain links TRBV20-1 with TRBJ1-2; weak D call: TRBD1 (5 bases). The CDR3 sequence is 14 residues long. Per germline, CDR1 DFQATT and CDR2 SNEGSKA (reference sequence). Trimming took off 3 bases at V and 4 bases at J, with 15 bases between the two ends. As DNA, the CDR3 is TGCAGTGCTAGTGAAGTCGTGACAGTCTATGGCTACACCTTC. The encoded protein is CSASEVVTVYGYTF.

This clonotype showed up just once. V gene TRBV16 combines with J gene TRBJ2-5, with D possibly TRBD1 on 6 matching bases. The V end lost 7 bases, the J end lost 5 bases, and 20 bases lay between the germline ends. The CDR3 has 15 residues. Germline V CDR1 and CDR2: KGHSY, FQNENV. The CDR3 protein is CASKLPGQVGETQYF. The CDR3 DNA is TGTGCCAGCAAATTACCGGGACAAGTTGGGGAGACCCAGTACTTC. Full variable domain (outside the CDR3, taken from reference TRBV16 and TRBJ2-5): GEEVAQTPKHLVRGEGQKAKLYCAPIKGHSYVFWYQQVLKNEFKFLISFQNENVFDETGMPKERFSAKCLPNSPCSLEIQATKLEDSAVYFCASKLPGQVGETQYFGPGTRLLVL.

V gene TRBV5-1 combines with J gene TRBJ1-1, with 7 bases aligning to TRBD1. CDR1 is SGHRS and CDR2 is YFSETQ in the germline V gene. The CDR3 is 15 residues long. The V and J ends lost 0 bases and 7 bases, in that order; junction bases with no gene match: 9. CDR3 sequence reads: CASSLGGQKDNEAFF. CDR3 DNA: TGCGCCAGCAGCTTGGGGGGACAGAAGGATAATGAAGCTTTCTTT. The variable domain in full, with the rest retrieved from reference TRBV5-1 and TRBJ1-1, is KAGVTQTPRYLIKTRGQQVTLSCSPISGHRSVSWYQQTPGQGLQFLFEYFSETQRNKGNFPGRFSGRQFSNSRSEMNVSTLELGDSALYLCASSLGGQKDNEAFFGQGTRLTVV.

This clonotype was seen more than once but under ten times. V gene TRBV29-1 combines with J gene TRBJ2-7, with TRBD2 as a possible D gene (6 bases). Germline V gene lookup returns CDR1 SQVTM and CDR2 ANQGSEA. Deletions cut 4 bases from V and 3 bases from J, with 16 bases between. This CDR3 contains 14 residues. CDR3 sequence (DNA): TGCAGCGTTGTATACGGGGGAGTAAGCTACGAGCAGTACTTC. Its protein is CSVVYGGVSYEQYF.

The rearrangement links TRBV7-8 to TRBJ2-1, with D maybe TRBD2 (5 bases). Germline V gene lookup returns CDR1 SGHVS and CDR2 FQNEAQ. The CDR3 consists of 14 residues. The germline V and J ends were trimmed by 5 bases and 8 bases, with 16 bases remaining between them. CDR3 residues: CASSPDTAGHEQFF. The DNA for the CDR3 is TGTGCCAGCAGCCCCGACACCGCGGGCCATGAGCAGTTCTTC.

The chain employs TRBV20-1 and TRBJ2-3, with a weak D call TRBD2 (6 bases). Germline V gives CDR1 DFQATT, CDR2 SNEGSKA (reference sequence). The CDR3 contains 14 residues. V lost 1 base and J lost 0, with 8 bases in between. The chain's CDR3 is CSARAAGSTDTQYF. The CDR3 DNA reads TGCAGTGCTAGAGCAGCGGGTAGCACAGATACGCAGTATTTT.